The sequence of this TCR beta chain was determined in a study of T-cell reconstitution after alpha-beta-depleted transplantation in children. It was with unique molecular identifiers that the TCRbeta library was prepared. TCRdb re-analysed the PCR reads in MiXCR, keeping a single row per CDR3 protein. Seen here are fewer than 200,000 distinct CDR3 sequences, around 7% observed once, and the top ten hold about 2.9%. The CDR3 loop spans 15 amino acids. CDR1 is SEHNR and CDR2 is FQNEAQ in the germline V gene (reference sequence). Unmatched junction bases numbered 11, after V lost 4 bases and J lost 9 bases.

This TCR derives from a human donor who donated a stem cell graft to a child with Wiskott-Aldrich syndrome. The sample was PBMCs from the stem cell graft donor, taken from the stem cell graft. V and J are TRBV7-9 and TRBJ2-1, with 8 bases matching TRBD2. CDR3 coding DNA: TGTGCCAGCAGCTCTAGAAGGACTAGCTCGCTTGAGCAGTTCTTC. It yields the protein CASSSRRTSSLEQFF.